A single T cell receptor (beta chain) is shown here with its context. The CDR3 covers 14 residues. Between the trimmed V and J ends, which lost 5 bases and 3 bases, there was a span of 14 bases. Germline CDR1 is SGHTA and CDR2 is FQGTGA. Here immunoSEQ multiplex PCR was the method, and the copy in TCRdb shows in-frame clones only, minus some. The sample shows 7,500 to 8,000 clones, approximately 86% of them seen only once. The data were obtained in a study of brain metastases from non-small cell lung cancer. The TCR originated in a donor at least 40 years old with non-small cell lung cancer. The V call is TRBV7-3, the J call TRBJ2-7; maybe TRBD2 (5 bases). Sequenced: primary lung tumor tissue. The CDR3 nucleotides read TGTGCCAGCAGCCCGACGGGAAGCAACTACGAGCAGTACTTC. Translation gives CASSPTGSNYEQYF.